This T cell receptor beta chain was recorded in a study of technical replicates of blood from a handful of donors. Method: immunoSEQ multiplex PCR; TCRdb's copy keeps in-frame clones and lacks some. The sample has 60,000 to 65,000 clones, less than 90% seen once. The CDR3 has 14 residues. Germline loops: CDR1 MDHEN, CDR2 SYDVKM. V gave up 2 bases and J gave up 5 bases; unmatched junction bases: 5. This clone occurred once. The receptor comes from a human donor in good health. Some clones in this sample may be carry-over from other donors' samples. Sequencing used PBMCs. This chain joins TRBV28 and TRBJ1-2; the match to TRBD1 covers 7 bases. The CDR3, as DNA: TGTGCCAGCAGTTTACCGGGACAGATTTATGGCTACACCTTC. It translates to CASSLPGQIYGYTF.